These T cell receptor beta chains were read from a single sample in a study of CD8+ T cells in alopecia areata. Here immunoSEQ multiplex PCR was the method, and the copy in TCRdb shows in-frame clones only, minus some. The sample holds a few hundred thousand clones, just over 65% seen once. Sequences were derived from CD4+ T cells sorted from blood, sampled around week 44, from a patient treated with tofacitinib. The receptors were sampled from a human donor with alopecia areata. Both conserved end residues are part of each CDR3. The order of the fields is CDR3 DNA, CDR3 protein, clone size, D gene, J gene, V gene, CDR3 length. The D gene is left open where the match is weak. Not every row has a clone size; where given, it reads once, few, many or a size class.

CDR3 DNA: TGTGCCAGCAGCGTGGGGCCACTAGCGATCGATACGCAGTATTTT
CDR3 protein: CASSVGPLAIDTQYF
clone size: many
D gene: TRBD2
J gene: TRBJ2-3
V gene: TRBV9
CDR3 length: 15

CDR3 DNA: TGCGCCAGCAGCCCCAGACAGGGGGCAACTGAAGCTTTCTTT
CDR3 protein: CASSPRQGATEAFF
clone size: .
D gene: TRBD1
J gene: TRBJ1-1
V gene: TRBV5-1
CDR3 length: 14

CDR3 DNA: TGCAGCGCCGGTCCTAGCGGGGGGACGAACACCGGGGAGCTGTTTTTT
CDR3 protein: CSAGPSGGTNTGELFF
clone size: .
D gene: TRBD2
J gene: TRBJ2-2
V gene: TRBV29-1
CDR3 length: 16

CDR3 DNA: TGTGCCAGCAGTAATCCTAGCAAAAACATTCAGTACTTC
CDR3 protein: CASSNPSKNIQYF
clone size: few
D gene: .
J gene: TRBJ2-4
V gene: TRBV13
CDR3 length: 13

CDR3 DNA: TGTGCCAGCAGCGTATCAGGGGAAGGCTATGGCTACACCTTC
CDR3 protein: CASSVSGEGYGYTF
clone size: .
D gene: .
J gene: TRBJ1-2
V gene: TRBV9
CDR3 length: 14

CDR3 DNA: TGTGCCAGCAGTGAATCCCAGCCCGCGAACACCGGGGAGCTGTTTTTT
CDR3 protein: CASSESQPANTGELFF
clone size: .
D gene: .
J gene: TRBJ2-2
V gene: TRBV2
CDR3 length: 16

CDR3 DNA: TGCAGCGTTGGTCCTACAGGCAATGAGCAGTTCTTC
CDR3 protein: CSVGPTGNEQFF
clone size: .
D gene: .
J gene: TRBJ2-1
V gene: TRBV29-1
CDR3 length: 12

CDR3 DNA: TGTGCCAGCAGTTTATCCGGACAGACCGATGATCAGCCCCAGCATTTT
CDR3 protein: CASSLSGQTDDQPQHF
clone size: .
D gene: .
J gene: TRBJ1-5
V gene: TRBV27
CDR3 length: 16

CDR3 DNA: TGTGCCATCAGAAGCGGAGCCTACGAGCAGTACTTC
CDR3 protein: CAIRSGAYEQYF
clone size: .
D gene: .
J gene: TRBJ2-7
V gene: TRBV10-3
CDR3 length: 12

CDR3 DNA: TGCAGTGGGACTCAGGGAGTTTCTGAAGCTTTCTTT
CDR3 protein: CSGTQGVSEAFF
clone size: .
D gene: .
J gene: TRBJ1-1
V gene: TRBV29-1
CDR3 length: 12

CDR3 DNA: TGCAGCGTGGGCCGACAGGGCCTAAACACTGAAGCTTTCTTT
CDR3 protein: CSVGRQGLNTEAFF
clone size: .
D gene: TRBD1
J gene: TRBJ1-1
V gene: TRBV29-1
CDR3 length: 14

CDR3 DNA: TGCAGCGTTGAAATGAAGTTCTCGTCGTCTGAAGCTTTCTTT
CDR3 protein: CSVEMKFSSSEAFF
clone size: few
D gene: .
J gene: TRBJ1-1
V gene: TRBV29-1
CDR3 length: 14

CDR3 DNA: TGCAGCGTTGACGAGACAGGGGGCTTCGGCTACACCTTC
CDR3 protein: CSVDETGGFGYTF
clone size: .
D gene: TRBD1
J gene: TRBJ1-2
V gene: TRBV29-1
CDR3 length: 13

CDR3 DNA: TGCGCCAGCAGCTTGGATCACTTCGGGGCTCACACTGAAGCTTTCTTT
CDR3 protein: CASSLDHFGAHTEAFF
clone size: .
D gene: .
J gene: TRBJ1-1
V gene: TRBV5-1
CDR3 length: 16

CDR3 DNA: TGTGCCAGCAGAAGACAGGGTCTGGTTGGCTACACCTTC
CDR3 protein: CASRRQGLVGYTF
clone size: .
D gene: TRBD1
J gene: TRBJ1-2
V gene: TRBV6-1
CDR3 length: 13

CDR3 DNA: TGCAGCTCACGGACTAGCGATGAGCAGTTCTTC
CDR3 protein: CSSRTSDEQFF
clone size: .
D gene: TRBD2
J gene: TRBJ2-1
V gene: TRBV29-1
CDR3 length: 11

CDR3 DNA: TGTGCCAGCAGCCAAGATCTCGGGGGTTGGACTGAAGCTTTCTTT
CDR3 protein: CASSQDLGGWTEAFF
clone size: few
D gene: .
J gene: TRBJ1-1
V gene: TRBV14
CDR3 length: 15

CDR3 DNA: TGTGCCAGCAGTGGAGGCCCAGGGGACTCAGCCCAGCATTTT
CDR3 protein: CASSGGPGDSAQHF
clone size: .
D gene: .
J gene: TRBJ1-5
V gene: TRBV6-1
CDR3 length: 14

CDR3 DNA: TGTGCCAGCATGGGAGGCACCGGGGAGCTGTTTTTT
CDR3 protein: CASMGGTGELFF
clone size: .
D gene: .
J gene: TRBJ2-2
V gene: TRBV7-9
CDR3 length: 12

CDR3 DNA: TGTGCCAGCAGCTCCGACTCGTTGGTGGAGACCCAGTACTTC
CDR3 protein: CASSSDSLVETQYF
clone size: .
D gene: .
J gene: TRBJ2-5
V gene: TRBV13
CDR3 length: 14

CDR3 DNA: TGTGCCAGCTCACCTCGGACAGGGCTCAATGAAAAACTGTTTTTT
CDR3 protein: CASSPRTGLNEKLFF
clone size: .
D gene: TRBD1
J gene: TRBJ1-4
V gene: TRBV18
CDR3 length: 15

CDR3 DNA: TGCAGCGTTGAAACTCTGGACAGGGACATTCAGTACTTC
CDR3 protein: CSVETLDRDIQYF
clone size: .
D gene: TRBD1
J gene: TRBJ2-4
V gene: TRBV29-1
CDR3 length: 13

CDR3 DNA: TGTGCCAGTAGTATAGGTCCCCAGGGCCCTGAAGCTTTCTTT
CDR3 protein: CASSIGPQGPEAFF
clone size: few
D gene: .
J gene: TRBJ1-1
V gene: TRBV19
CDR3 length: 14

CDR3 DNA: TGTGCCACCAGCCCGTCCGGGACTCACTATGGCTACACCTTC
CDR3 protein: CATSPSGTHYGYTF
clone size: few
D gene: .
J gene: TRBJ1-2
V gene: TRBV15
CDR3 length: 14

CDR3 DNA: TGTGCCAGCAGCTTGAGGGTAGGGGCCACGACCACTGAAGCTTTCTTT
CDR3 protein: CASSLRVGATTTEAFF
clone size: once
D gene: .
J gene: TRBJ1-1
V gene: TRBV5-6
CDR3 length: 16